Below, 14 T cell receptor beta chains from the same sample are listed, as sequenced in a study of regulatory and conventional T cells in RAG deficiency. The repertoire was sequenced with immunoSEQ multiplex PCR; TCRdb's copy has only in-frame clones and lacks some. Of around 37,000 clones in the sample, approximately 89% were seen once. The same sample was also studied in work on regulatory T cells. As that study records: The PCR used 52 TRBV and 13 TRBJ primers.

Sequencing was done on a sample of CD8+ T cells sorted from blood. The receptors shown here come from a human donor in good health.

The genes are TRBV30 and TRBJ2-5; a weak D match, TRBD1 (6 bases). The CDR3 has 18 residues. The V gene lost 3 bases and the J gene lost 5 bases, with 28 bases spanning the gap. CDR1 GTSNPN and CDR2 SVGIG come from the germline V gene (reference sequence). The CDR3 DNA is TGTGCCTGGAGGAGGGGTTGGGATGGCAGGGGATTAGGGGAGACCCAGTACTTC. Protein: CAWRRGWDGRGLGETQYF.

The rearrangement links TRBV5-1 to TRBJ1-1; 7 positions match TRBD1. Germline-derived CDR1 and CDR2 are SGHRS and YFSETQ. The CDR3 contains 13 residues. J lost 5 bases, V lost 2 bases, and 3 bases had no gene match. The chain's CDR3 is CASSFEGATEAFF. CDR3 nucleotide sequence: TGCGCCAGCAGCTTCGAGGGGGCAACTGAAGCTTTCTTT.

The V call is TRBV30, the J call TRBJ2-1, with 7 positions matching TRBD1. The V and J ends lost 4 bases and 6 bases, in that order; junction bases with no gene match: 15. From germline, CDR1 is GTSNPN and CDR2 SVGIG (reference sequence). There are 16 residues in the CDR3. CDR3 sequence: CAWMRRTGPLGNEQFF. In DNA, the CDR3 is TGTGCCTGGATGCGTAGGACAGGACCCTTGGGCAATGAGCAGTTCTTC.

The V gene is TRBV29-1, the J gene TRBJ1-1; the D is unclear. This CDR3 comprises 12 residues. CDR1 and CDR2 (germline): SQVTM, ANQGSEA. Trimming left V 3 bases short and J 2 bases short, with 7 bases between. The CDR3: CSVDPENTEAFF. CDR3 nucleotide sequence: TGCAGCGTTGATCCAGAAAACACTGAAGCTTTCTTT.

The V call is TRBV7-9, the J call TRBJ2-1; 8 nucleotides align to TRBD1. With V trimmed by 4 bases and J by 4 bases, 6 bases remained unmatched. This CDR3 contains 15 residues. Per germline, CDR1 SEHNR and CDR2 FQNEAQ (reference sequence). The chain's CDR3 is CASSSGTGHYNEQFF. In nucleotides, the CDR3 is TGTGCCAGCAGCTCCGGGACAGGACATTACAATGAGCAGTTCTTC. The full variable domain, in which reference TRBV7-9 and TRBJ2-1 provide the parts outside the CDR3, is DTGVSQNPRHKITKRGQNVTFRCDPISEHNRLYWYRQTLGQGPEFLTYFQNEAQLEKSRLLSDRFSAERPKGSFSTLEIQRTEQGDSAMYLCASSSGTGHYNEQFFGPGTRLTVL.

This clone turned up a few times. The CDR3 DNA reads as TGTGCCAGCAGCCAAACTTTGGCAATCTCTGAAGCTTTCTTT. It translates to CASSQTLAISEAFF. The chain joins TRBV14 to TRBJ1-1; D gene unclear. Germline-derived CDR1 and CDR2 are SGHDN and FVKESK. This CDR3 comprises 14 residues. V gave up 2 bases and J gave up 6 bases, with 13 bases separating them.

The chain joins TRBV7-2 to TRBJ2-1; D gene uncertain. The germline gives CDR1 SGHTA, CDR2 FQGNSA. V was cut by 2 bases and J by 4 bases, with 3 bases left in between. The length of the CDR3 is 12 residues. CDR3 region: CASSLNYNEQFF. In DNA form, the CDR3 reads TGTGCCAGCAGCTTAAATTACAATGAGCAGTTCTTC. Filled out from reference TRBV7-2 and TRBJ2-1, the complete variable domain reads GAGVSQSPSNKVTEKGKDVELRCDPISGHTALYWYRQSLGQGLEFLIYFQGNSAPDKSGLPSDRFSAERTGGSVSTLTIQRTQQEDSAVYLCASSLNYNEQFFGPGTRLTVL.

This chain links TRBV7-9 with TRBJ2-5; 7 bases are shared with TRBD1. The CDR3 loop spans 16 amino acids. Germline-derived CDR1 and CDR2 are SEHNR and FQNEAQ (reference sequence). With 1 base clipped from V and 2 bases from J, the junction kept 7 bases outside the gene matches. The DNA for the CDR3 is TGTGCCAGCAGCTTAGAGGGACAGAAAGCACAAGAGACCCAGTACTTC. Encoded protein: CASSLEGQKAQETQYF.

The gene calls are TRBV5-6 and TRBJ1-6; D not certain. The CDR3 runs to 17 residues. Per germline, CDR1 SGHDT and CDR2 YYEEEE. V lost 6 bases and J 3 bases, leaving 19 bases between the germline ends. Here the CDR3 DNA reads TGTGCCAGCAACATTACAAAGGTAAGGAACTATAATTCACCCCTCCACTTT. Protein sequence: CASNITKVRNYNSPLHF.

This chain links TRBV2 with TRBJ1-1; D not resolved. V was shortened by 8 bases and J by 6 bases, with 19 bases between the two germline ends. In germline, CDR1 is SNHLY, CDR2 FYNNEI. This CDR3 contains 14 residues. DNA of the CDR3: TGTGCCAGCGAAGAGATTGAACCGGGGTCTGAAGCTTTCTTT. This gives the protein CASEEIEPGSEAFF.

In this sample, this clone turned up a few times. The V call is TRBV19, the J call TRBJ1-3; no definite D call. The CDR3 is made up of 14 amino acids. Trimming removed 4 bases from V and 0 bases from J, with 7 bases in between. CDR1 LNHDA and CDR2 SQIVND come from the germline V gene (reference sequence). CDR3 loop: CASSTTSSGNTIYF. The CDR3 DNA follows: TGTGCCAGTAGTACTACTAGCTCTGGAAACACCATATATTTT.

The chain recombines TRBV9 with TRBJ1-2; possible D gene TRBD1, 6 bases. The germline V gene encodes CDR1 SGDLS and CDR2 YYNGEE. The ends were cut back, 5 bases at V and 4 bases at J, with 9 bases in the middle. The CDR3 length is 12 residues. The CDR3 region has the DNA TGTGCCAGCAGACAGGGCGGCTATGGCTACACCTTC. Its translation is CASRQGGYGYTF.

The chain combines TRBV30 with TRBJ1-6, with unresolved D. The CDR3 loop spans 16 amino acids. Germline values: CDR1 GTSNPN, CDR2 SVGIG (reference sequence). V was shortened by 0 bases and J by 0 bases, with 9 bases between the two germline ends. CDR3: CAWSVQQDSYNSPLHF. The DNA of the CDR3 is TGTGCCTGGAGTGTACAGCAGGACTCCTATAATTCACCCCTCCACTTT.

This clone has a single count. The chain links TRBV9 to TRBJ2-1, with 7 positions matching TRBD2. V lost 0 bases to trimming and J lost 2 bases; unmatched junction nucleotides: 8. The germline V gene encodes CDR1 SGDLS and CDR2 YYNGEE. The CDR3 extends over 17 amino acids. CDR3 sequence reads: CASSVGASGYTYNEQFF. The CDR3 DNA reads as TGTGCCAGCAGCGTAGGGGCTAGCGGATATACCTACAATGAGCAGTTCTTC.